Listed below are T cell receptor beta chains from one sample, sequenced in a study of vaccination and CD4 T cells after COVID-19. TCRdb ran MiXCR on the PCR reads and lists one entry per CDR3 protein. This table has about 6,900 distinct CDR3 sequences, around 25% appearing once. No antigen is known for these receptors. What was sequenced was CD4+ T cells from blood, cultured in vitro. The receptors derive from a human donor in good health. CDR3s include the opening cysteine and the closing phenylalanine or tryptophan. Each record gives: clone size, J gene, D gene, V gene, CDR3 DNA, CDR3 protein. The D gene is left open where the match is weak. Clone size, where shown, is once, few, many, or a class for clones that have expanded.

>.|TRBJ2-7|.|TRBV30
TGTGCCTGGGGTGGAGGTGGTGGATACGAGCAGTACTTC
CAWGGGGGYEQYF
>.|TRBJ2-6|.|TRBV30
TGTGCCTGGAGCAAGACTGGGGCCAACGTCCTGACTTTC
CAWSKTGANVLTF
>.|TRBJ2-3|.|TRBV5-1
TGCGCCAGCAGCTTGGGTCCTTTGGGCACAGATACGCAGTATTTT
CASSLGPLGTDTQYF
>once|TRBJ1-2|.|TRBV7-8
TGTGCCAGCAGCTTAACTCCAGAACTCTATGGCTACACCTTC
CASSLTPELYGYTF
>few|TRBJ2-3|.|TRBV2
TGTGCCAGCCACGAGTGGCCAGATACGCAGTATTTT
CASHEWPDTQYF
>.|TRBJ2-1|.|TRBV20-1
TGCAGTGCTAGAGGGGCCCCCTACAATGAGCAGTTCTTC
CSARGAPYNEQFF
>.|TRBJ1-2|TRBD1|TRBV7-6
TGTGCCAGCAGCCTTGACAGGGCGGGTGGCTACACCTTC
CASSLDRAGGYTF
>once|TRBJ2-2|TRBD1|TRBV5-4
TGTGCCAGCAGCTTAGGACCGGGACAGGTCTACGCCGGGGAGCTGTTTTTT
CASSLGPGQVYAGELFF
>medium-sized|TRBJ2-7|.|TRBV7-9
TGTGCCAGCAGCTTAGCTTACGACAACCTCGAGCAGTACTTC
CASSLAYDNLEQYF
>.|TRBJ1-5|.|TRBV20-1
TGCAGTGCTACACCCCTAATGGACCTAACAAATAATCAGCCCCAGCATTTT
CSATPLMDLTNNQPQHF
>medium-sized|TRBJ1-5|.|TRBV6-1
TGTGCCAGCAGCCACACAGGGAAGAACCAGCCCCAGCATTTT
CASSHTGKNQPQHF
>few|TRBJ2-7|.|TRBV12-3/TRBV12-4
TGTGCCAGCAGTTTCACAGACTACGAGCAGTACTTC
CASSFTDYEQYF
>.|TRBJ1-2|.|TRBV7-9
TGTGCCAGCAGCTACCAGGACTATGGCTACACCTTC
CASSYQDYGYTF
>.|TRBJ1-6|TRBD1|TRBV20-1
TGCAGTGCTCAAACAGGGGAAAAATCACCCCTCCACTTT
CSAQTGEKSPLHF
>few|TRBJ2-1|TRBD2|TRBV7-7
TGTGCTAGCAGCTTACTTGGAGCGGGGGCCGGTTTAGATGAGCAGTTCTTC
CASSLLGAGAGLDEQFF
>medium-sized|TRBJ2-3|.|TRBV20-1
TGCAGTGCTAGAGTCGGTTCAGATACGCAGTATTTT
CSARVGSDTQYF
>.|TRBJ1-4|.|TRBV7-9
TGTGCCAGCAGATCCGAGGGGTCAGGGATCGCTGAAAAACTGTTTTTT
CASRSEGSGIAEKLFF
>medium-sized|TRBJ1-5|.|TRBV6-1
TGTGCCAGCAGTGCTGGAGGTTGGGGAAATCAGCCCCAGCATTTT
CASSAGGWGNQPQHF
>.|TRBJ1-1|.|TRBV12-3/TRBV12-4
TGTGCCAGCAGGCCACAGGACGTGAACACTGAAGCTTTCTTT
CASRPQDVNTEAFF
>medium-sized|TRBJ1-1|.|TRBV7-2
TGTGCCAGCAGCTTTCTAGTGGGGCCAGGTGACACTGAAGCTTTCTTT
CASSFLVGPGDTEAFF
>few|TRBJ1-1|.|TRBV20-1
TGCAGTGCTAAAGGACCCCGTCTATCCACTGAAGCTTTCTTT
CSAKGPRLSTEAFF
>.|TRBJ1-1|TRBD1|TRBV30
TGTGCCTGGAGTCTCGGGACAGGGAACACTGAAGCTTTCTTT
CAWSLGTGNTEAFF
>.|TRBJ2-1|TRBD2|TRBV7-6
TGTGCCAGCAGCTCTTGGACTAGCGGGGGTACCAACAATGAGCAGTTCTTC
CASSSWTSGGTNNEQFF
>.|TRBJ1-6|TRBD1|TRBV27
TGTGCCAGCAACCTACAGGGGGCGAGTGGCCCACCCCTCCACTTT
CASNLQGASGPPLHF
>few|TRBJ1-5|TRBD1|TRBV6-2/TRBV6-3
TGTGCCAGCAACAGGGGGATTTTTCAGCCCCAGCATTTT
CASNRGIFQPQHF
>.|TRBJ1-1|.|TRBV7-2
TGTGCCAGCAGCTTAGGTGGGGGGTACACTGAAGCTTTCTTT
CASSLGGGYTEAFF
>few|TRBJ1-1|.|TRBV11-1
TGTGCCAGCAGCCCCGGCGTAGGGTGGCCTGAAGCTTTCTTT
CASSPGVGWPEAFF
>medium-sized|TRBJ1-2|.|TRBV7-3
TGTGCCAGCAGCCCCGACCCAGGGATTGGATCTACTGGCTACACCTTC
CASSPDPGIGSTGYTF
>few|TRBJ2-7|TRBD2|TRBV20-1
TGCAGTGCTAGCGGGGGGGCTTGGATTTTGGACGAGCAGTACTTC
CSASGGAWILDEQYF